A single sample gave rise to the 2 T cell receptor beta chains below, sequenced in a study of cytomegalovirus exposure and HLA in healthy donors. The study ran its PCR with 60 Vbeta and 13 Jbeta primers. Using immunoSEQ multiplex PCR, the repertoire was profiled, and TCRdb retains in-frame clones only, with some absent. The sample yields some 130,000 clones, around four fifths seen once. The source material was PBMCs. All receptors derive from a woman in her thirties or forties in good health and CMV-seropositive.

The chain is built from TRBV6-1 and TRBJ1-2; D is undetermined. Germline V gene data show CDR1 as MNHNS and CDR2 as SASEGT. Trimming shortened V by 6 bases and J by 2 bases, and 13 bases separated the two germline ends. CDR3 length equals 14 residues. Written as DNA, the CDR3 is TGTGCCAGCAGGGCGGCAGGAGGGAACTATGGCTACACCTTC. This gives the protein CASRAAGGNYGYTF.

The chain links TRBV28 to TRBJ2-3, with unresolved D. Trimming took off 6 bases at V and 7 bases at J, with 5 bases between the two ends. The CDR3 contains 10 residues. The germline CDR1 and CDR2 sequences are MDHEN and SYDVKM. The CDR3 bases are TGTGCCAGCAGGTCATATACGCAGTATTTT. Translation: CASRSYTQYF. Based on the CDR3 plus reference TRBV28 and TRBJ2-3, the full variable domain is DVKVTQSSRYLVKRTGEKVFLECVQDMDHENMFWYRQDPGLGLRLIYFSYDVKMKEKGDIPEGYSVSREKKERFSLILESASTNQTSMYLCASRSYTQYFGPGTRLTVL.